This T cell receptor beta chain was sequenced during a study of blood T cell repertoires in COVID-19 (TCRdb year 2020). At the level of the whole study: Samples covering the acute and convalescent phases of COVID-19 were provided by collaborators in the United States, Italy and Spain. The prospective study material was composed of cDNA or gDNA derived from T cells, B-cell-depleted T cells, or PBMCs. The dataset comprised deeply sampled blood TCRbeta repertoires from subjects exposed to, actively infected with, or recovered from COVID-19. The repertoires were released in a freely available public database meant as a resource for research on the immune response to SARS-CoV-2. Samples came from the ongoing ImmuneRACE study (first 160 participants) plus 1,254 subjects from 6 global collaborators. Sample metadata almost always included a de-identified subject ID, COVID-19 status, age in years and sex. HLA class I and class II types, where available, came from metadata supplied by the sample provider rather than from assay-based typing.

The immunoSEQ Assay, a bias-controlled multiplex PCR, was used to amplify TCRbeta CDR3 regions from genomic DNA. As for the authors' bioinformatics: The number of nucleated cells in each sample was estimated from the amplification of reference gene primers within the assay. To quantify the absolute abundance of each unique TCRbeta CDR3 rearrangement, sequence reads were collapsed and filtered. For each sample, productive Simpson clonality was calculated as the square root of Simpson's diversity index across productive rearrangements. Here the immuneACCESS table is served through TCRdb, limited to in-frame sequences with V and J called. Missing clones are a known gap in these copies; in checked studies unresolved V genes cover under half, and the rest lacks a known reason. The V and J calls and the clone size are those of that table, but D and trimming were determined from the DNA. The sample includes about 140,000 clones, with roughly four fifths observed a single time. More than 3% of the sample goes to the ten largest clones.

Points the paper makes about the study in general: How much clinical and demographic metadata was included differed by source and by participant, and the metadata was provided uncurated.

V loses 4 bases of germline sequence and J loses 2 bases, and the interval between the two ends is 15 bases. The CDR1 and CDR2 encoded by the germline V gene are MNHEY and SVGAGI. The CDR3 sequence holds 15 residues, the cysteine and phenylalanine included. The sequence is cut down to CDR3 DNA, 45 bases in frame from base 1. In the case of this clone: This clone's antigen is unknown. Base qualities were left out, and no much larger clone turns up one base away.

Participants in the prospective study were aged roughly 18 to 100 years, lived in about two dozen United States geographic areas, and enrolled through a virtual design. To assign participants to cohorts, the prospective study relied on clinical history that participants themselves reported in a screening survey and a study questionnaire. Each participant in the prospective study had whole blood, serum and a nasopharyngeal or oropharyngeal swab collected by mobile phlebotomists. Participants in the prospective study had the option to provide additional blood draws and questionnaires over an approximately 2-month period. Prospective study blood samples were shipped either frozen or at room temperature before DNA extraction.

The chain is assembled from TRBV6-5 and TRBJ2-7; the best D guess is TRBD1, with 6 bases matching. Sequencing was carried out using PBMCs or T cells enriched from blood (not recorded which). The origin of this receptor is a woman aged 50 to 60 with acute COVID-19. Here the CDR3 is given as CASSSEKTGTYEQYF. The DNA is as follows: TGTGCCAGCAGTTCCGAAAAGACAGGTACCTACGAGCAGTACTTC.